A selection of T cell receptor beta chains follows, all from one sample in a study of CXCR3-negative and CXCR3-positive naive CD8 T cells. From its re-call of the 5' RACE reads, TCRdb lists each CDR3 protein once, without DNA. With 45,000 to 55,000 distinct CDR3 sequences in the sample, the ten largest clones hold approximately 15%. Input material: memory CD8+ T cells from blood. The receptors stem from a human donor in good health. Some clones in this sample may be carry-over from other donors' samples. Both conserved end residues are part of each CDR3. Clone size appears in some rows only: once, few, many, or a class for an expanded clone.

clone_size	j_call	v_call	cdr3_aa
.	TRBJ2-7	TRBV28	CGAGQTYEQYF
.	TRBJ2-7	TRBV29-1	CSVTQGGYEQYF
.	TRBJ2-1	TRBV29-1	CSSRSYNEQFF
.	TRBJ1-3	TRBV4-3	CASSQGISGNTIYF
.	TRBJ1-1	TRBV11-3	CVSSMGGSEAFF
.	TRBJ2-1	TRBV6-2/TRBV6-3	CASVSGRGARSSYNEQFF
.	TRBJ2-1	TRBV29-1	CSVLAGGVNEQFF
.	TRBJ1-4	TRBV5-1	CASSFGTGGTTNEKLFF
.	TRBJ1-1	TRBV2	CASCCRQGPWGTEAFF
.	TRBJ2-1	TRBV29-1	CSVVLAGGSEQFF
.	TRBJ2-7	TRBV4-3	CASSQEPETENYEQYF
.	TRBJ2-2	TRBV5-1	CASSQGDTGELFF
.	TRBJ2-7	TRBV9	CASSVGPEAYEQYF
.	TRBJ2-3	TRBV5-5	CASTPEGGTGNPDTQYF
.	TRBJ2-7	TRBV14	CASSQTGLHSYEQYF
.	TRBJ1-1	TRBV12-3/TRBV12-4	CASSLWESNTEAFF
.	TRBJ1-6	TRBV28	CASSPNPRQPPVSLHF
.	TRBJ2-7	TRBV10-3	CAISDSGVLYEQYF
.	TRBJ1-5	TRBV4-2	CASSQGGQPQHF
.	TRBJ2-7	TRBV29-1	CSVEDTEDEQYF
.	TRBJ2-1	TRBV28	CASRPDPGLAYEQFF
.	TRBJ2-2	TRBV12-3/TRBV12-4	CASRARAAGELFF
.	TRBJ2-5	TRBV25-1	CASSAPAGRETQYF
.	TRBJ2-1	TRBV13	CASSLSEDPSSYNEQFF
.	TRBJ2-1	TRBV7-2	CASSLSTSEYSYNEQFF
.	TRBJ2-1	TRBV6-5	CASSYSTRAHEQFF
.	TRBJ2-2	TRBV18	CASSPPEVIGELFF
medium-sized	TRBJ2-7	TRBV19	CASTSSGGADEQYF
.	TRBJ2-5	TRBV12-3/TRBV12-4	CASGQRETQYF